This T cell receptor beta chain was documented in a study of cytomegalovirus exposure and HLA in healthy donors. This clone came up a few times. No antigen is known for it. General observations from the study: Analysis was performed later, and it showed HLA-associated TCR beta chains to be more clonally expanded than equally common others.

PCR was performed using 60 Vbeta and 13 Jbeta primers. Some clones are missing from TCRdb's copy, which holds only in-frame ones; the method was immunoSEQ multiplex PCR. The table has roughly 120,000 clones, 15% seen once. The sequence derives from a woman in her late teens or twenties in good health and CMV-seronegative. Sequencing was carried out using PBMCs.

In DNA, the CDR3 is TGTGCCTGGAGCCACACTAGCGTGGAGACCCAGTACTTC. Translating gives CAWSHTSVETQYF. The V call is TRBV30, the J call TRBJ2-5; TRBD2 aligns across 7 bases. The CDR3 runs 13 residues. Trimming took 3 bases from V and 5 from J; bases not matched to a gene: 6. Germline lookup yields CDR1 GTSNPN and CDR2 SVGIG (reference sequence). Full variable domain (remainder filled in from reference TRBV30 and TRBJ2-5): SQTIHQWPATLVQPVGSPLSLECTVEGTSNPNLYWYRQAAGRGLQLLFYSVGIGQISSEVPQNLSASRPQDRQFILSSKKLLLSDSGFYLCAWSHTSVETQYFGPGTRLLVL.